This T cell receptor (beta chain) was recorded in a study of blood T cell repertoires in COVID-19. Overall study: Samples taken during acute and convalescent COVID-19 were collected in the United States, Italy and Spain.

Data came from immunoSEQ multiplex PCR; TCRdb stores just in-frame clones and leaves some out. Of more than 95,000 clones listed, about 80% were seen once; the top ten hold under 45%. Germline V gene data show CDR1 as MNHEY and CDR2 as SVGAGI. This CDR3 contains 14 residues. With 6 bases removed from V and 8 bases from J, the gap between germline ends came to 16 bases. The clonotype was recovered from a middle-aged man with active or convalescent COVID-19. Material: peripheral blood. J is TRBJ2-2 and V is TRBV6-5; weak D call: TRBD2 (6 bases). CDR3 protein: CASRAAGSGGELFF. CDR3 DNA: TGTGCCAGCAGGGCCGCGGGGAGTGGTGGGGAGCTGTTTTTT.